Presented here are 9 T cell receptor beta chains from one specimen sequenced in a study of CD4+ T cells in melanoma. The repertoire was sequenced with immunoSEQ multiplex PCR; TCRdb's copy has only in-frame clones and lacks some. Among 3,700 or so clones, around 60% were seen once, and the ten largest hold roughly a quarter. The sample consisted of cells from a culture (not recorded whether cultured in vitro). These receptors all come from a human donor with melanoma.

This clone came up a few times. The chain recombines TRBV27 with TRBJ2-1; D perhaps matches TRBD1 (5 bases). Germline V lookup: CDR1 MNHEY, CDR2 SMNVEV (reference sequence). The CDR3 length is 13 residues. V lost 0 bases and J lost 6, with 6 bases in between. CDR3 loop: CASSLSGANEQFF. The CDR3, as DNA: TGTGCCAGCAGTTTATCTGGGGCCAATGAGCAGTTCTTC.

This clone was observed a few times. The rearrangement joins TRBV6-6 to TRBJ1-6; 10 nucleotides line up with TRBD1. Germline V gives CDR1 MNHNY, CDR2 SVGAGI (reference sequence). With V trimmed by 6 bases and J by 8 bases, 7 bases remained unmatched. This CDR3 contains 15 residues. This chain's CDR3 is CASSYGTGAHSPLHF. Here the CDR3 DNA reads TGTGCCAGCAGCTACGGGACAGGGGCTCATTCACCCCTCCACTTT.

The chain employs TRBV12-5 and TRBJ1-1; a possible D gene is TRBD1 (5 bases). Germline V CDR1 and CDR2: LGHNT, FRNRAP. This CDR3 spans 14 amino acids. Trimming stripped 1 base from V and 1 base from J, with 7 bases between. CDR3 bases: TGTGCTAGTGGTTTGGGAGGACAGAACACTGAAGCTTTCTTT. This sequence encodes CASGLGGQNTEAFF.

The rearrangement joins TRBV19 to TRBJ2-7; D uncertain. The CDR3 totals 15 residues. V was cut by 8 bases and J by 5 bases, with 22 bases left in between. Germline V gives CDR1 LNHDA, CDR2 SQIVND (reference sequence). CDR3 in amino acids: CASSGSDFSGHEQYF. CDR3 nucleotides: TGTGCCAGTTCGGGTTCCGACTTTTCGGGCCACGAGCAGTACTTC.

The DNA of the CDR3 is TGTGCCAGCTCACGGGCCGGGACAGGCAATTCACCCCTCCACTTT. Its protein is CASSRAGTGNSPLHF. V usage is TRBV18 and J usage is TRBJ1-6; 8 bases line up with TRBD1. The CDR3 has 15 amino acids. The germline V gene has CDR1 KGHSH and CDR2 LQKENI. Losses at the gene ends were 4 bases for V and 7 bases for J; bases not matched to a gene: 6.

The chain has TRBV27 and TRBJ2-1; D not certain. CDR3 length: 16 residues. Per germline, CDR1 MNHEY and CDR2 SMNVEV (reference sequence). The V end lost 0 bases, the J end lost 0 bases, and 9 bases lay between the germline ends. CDR3 loop: CASSLSIQSSYNEQFF. CDR3 nucleotide sequence: TGTGCCAGCAGTTTATCGATTCAGAGCTCCTACAATGAGCAGTTCTTC.

This rearrangement joins TRBV2 to TRBJ2-3, with 8 positions matching TRBD2. This CDR3 region has 15 residues. Germline V gene data show CDR1 as SNHLY and CDR2 as FYNNEI. The V gene end was trimmed by 6 bases and the J gene end by 5 bases; junction bases not matched to a gene: 10. In DNA form, the CDR3 reads TGTGCCAGCAGGGCCCAGCGGGGGATGGGAGATACGCAGTATTTT. Translating it yields CASRAQRGMGDTQYF. Full variable domain (remainder filled in from reference TRBV2 and TRBJ2-3): EPEVTQTPSHQVTQMGQEVILRCVPISNHLYFYWYRQILGQKVEFLVSFYNNEISEKSEIFDDQFSVERPDGSNFTLKIRSTKLEDSAMYFCASRAQRGMGDTQYFGPGTRLTVL.

This clone was seen a few times. The junction departs from germline at one end; a sequencing error may be responsible. V gene TRBV5-6 combines with J gene TRBJ1-6; weak D call: TRBD1 (6 bases). CDR3 length: 12 residues. Germline V gives CDR1 SGHDT, CDR2 YYEEEE. The CDR3 DNA sequence: TGTGCCAGCAGCTTGGAGGGCAGGGGCAGTGACTTT. Its protein is CASSLEGRGSDF. Full variable domain (rest looked up from reference TRBV5-6 and TRBJ1-6): DAGVTQSPTHLIKTRGQQVTLRCSPKSGHDTVSWYQQALGQGPQFIFQYYEEEERQRGNFPDRFSGHQFPNYSSELNVNALLLGDSALYLCASSLEGRGSDFGNGTRLTVT.

The rearrangement joins TRBV6-5 to TRBJ1-1; D is possibly TRBD1 (6 bases). Per the germline V gene, CDR1 is MNHEY and CDR2 is SVGAGI. CDR3 size: 14 residues. V lost 0 bases and J lost 11, with 16 bases in between. The CDR3 DNA reads as TGTGCCAGCAGTTACTCGCCGGACAGCCTGAAGGCTTTCTTT. Encoded protein: CASSYSPDSLKAFF.